A selection of T cell receptor beta chains follows, all from one sample in a study of blood T cells in healthy people across ages. TCRdb re-called the 5' RACE reads through MiXCR, storing one row per CDR3 protein. The repertoire includes hundreds of thousands of distinct CDR3 sequences, roughly 21% of them detected once, and 3.5% to 4% sits in the top ten. The sequenced sample consisted of blood. Receptors originate from a man aged 65 to 85 in good health. CDR3s include the opening cysteine and the closing phenylalanine or tryptophan. The D gene is left open where the match is weak. Only part of the rows carry a size: once, few, many, or a class if the clone is expanded.

TRBJ2-1 | few | TRBD2 | TRBV6-1 | TGTGCCAGCAGTGTTCGGACTAGCGCCGCGGGGGAGCAGTTCTTC | CASSVRTSAAGEQFF
TRBJ1-2 | many | TRBD1 | TRBV4-1 | TGCGCCAGCAGCCAACCTGGGACAGGGGATAGGGGCTACACCTTC | CASSQPGTGDRGYTF
TRBJ1-2 | few | . | TRBV6-5 | TGTGCCAGCAGGATGAAGGCAGGGGTGAACTATGGCTACACCTTC | CASRMKAGVNYGYTF
TRBJ2-1 | few | TRBD1 | TRBV5-1 | TGCGCCAGCAGCTTTTTAGGGACAGGGGCTTACAATGAGCAGTTCTTC | CASSFLGTGAYNEQFF
TRBJ1-2 | once | . | TRBV5-1 | TGCGCCAGCAGCCTGGGACCGGACTATGGCTACACCTTC | CASSLGPDYGYTF
TRBJ2-7 | . | . | TRBV13 | TGTGCCAGCAGCTTAGGACAGAAGGGCTCAGGACCGGCCCCTGCCTTC | CASSLGQKGSGPAPAF
TRBJ2-5 | . | TRBD2 | TRBV6-1 | TGTGCCAGCAGTAGCGGGAGCGCTCAAGAGACCCAGTACTTC | CASSSGSAQETQYF
TRBJ1-2 | few | TRBD1 | TRBV7-6 | TGTGCCAGCAGCCCCGGGACAGGGGGAACGGGCTACACCTTC | CASSPGTGGTGYTF
TRBJ2-3 | . | TRBD2 | TRBV11-2 | TGTGCCAGCAGACCTCTAGCGGGAGTTGTTTCAGATACGCAGTATTTT | CASRPLAGVVSDTQYF
TRBJ2-1 | few | TRBD1 | TRBV6-4 | TGTGCCAGCAGTGACTTCCACAGGGGGCGCGGTGAGCAGTTCTTC | CASSDFHRGRGEQFF
TRBJ2-3 | . | TRBD1 | TRBV20-1 | TGCAGTGCTAGAGATCTAAGGGACAGTGCCACAGATACGCAGTATTTT | CSARDLRDSATDTQYF
TRBJ2-7 | few | TRBD1 | TRBV7-2 | TGTGCCAGCAGCTACCAACAGGGGGTCGGGTACGAGCAGTACTTC | CASSYQQGVGYEQYF
TRBJ1-4 | . | TRBD1 | TRBV20-1 | TGCAGTGCGCTCCCCGGACAGGGGAAACCAACTAATGAAAAACTGTTTTTT | CSALPGQGKPTNEKLFF
TRBJ2-1 | few | . | TRBV6-6 | TGTGCCAGCAGTGAGAACCCGAGAAAGTACAATGAGCAGTTCTTC | CASSENPRKYNEQFF
TRBJ2-5 | . | TRBD2 | TRBV3-1 | TGTGCCAGCAGCTTTCCGGAGGCTGGACTAGGACGGGAGACCCAGTACTTC | CASSFPEAGLGRETQYF
TRBJ2-5 | . | . | TRBV6-1 | TGTGCCAGCACCGTGGGAAGGGAGACCCAGTACTTC | CASTVGRETQYF
TRBJ2-5 | . | . | TRBV5-1 | TGCGCCAGCAGCTTGTTACAGGGTGCAGAGACCCAGTACTTC | CASSLLQGAETQYF
TRBJ2-5 | many | TRBD1 | TRBV12-3/TRBV12-4 | TGTGCCAGCAGCCGGGACAGGAGGCAAGAGACCCAGTACTTC | CASSRDRRQETQYF
TRBJ2-7 | once | . | TRBV7-9 | TGTGCCAGCAGCGTAGGGATGATCTACGAGCAGTACTTC | CASSVGMIYEQYF